The 25 T cell receptor beta chains given below trace back to one sample, sequenced in a study of blood T cell repertoires in COVID-19. Repertoires were generated with immunoSEQ multiplex PCR, while TCRdb's copy carries only in-frame clones and drops some. The table lists about 60,000 clones, 65% to 90% of them singletons. Sequences were obtained from peripheral blood. Every receptor here comes from a man aged 35 to 55 with acute or convalescent COVID-19.

The rearrangement joins TRBV6-6 to TRBJ1-2; D gene unclear. The CDR3 sequence is 14 residues long. Deletions cut 2 bases from V and 4 bases from J, with 11 bases between. Germline CDR1 and CDR2: MNHNY and SVGAGI (reference sequence). The CDR3 region has the DNA TGTGCCAGCAGTTACGGGAGAGAAGGCTATGGCTACACCTTC. This sequence encodes CASSYGREGYGYTF.

The chain employs TRBV24-1 and TRBJ1-2; no firm D call. Germline CDR1 KGHDR, CDR2 SFDVKD. Trimming stripped 4 bases from V and 8 bases from J, with 10 bases between. The CDR3 has 12 residues. In DNA, the CDR3 is TGTGCCACCAGTGAGGGAGGCTGGGGCTACACCTTC. Encoded protein: CATSEGGWGYTF.

Only a few counts were recorded for this clone. The V and J genes are TRBV28 and TRBJ1-2; 7 bases align to TRBD1. The CDR3 loop spans 14 amino acids. CDR1 and CDR2 (germline): MDHEN, SYDVKM. J was trimmed by 0 bases and V by 2 bases; bases with no gene match: 0. CDR3 nucleotide sequence: TGTGCCAGCAGTTTACAGGGGGCTAACTATGGCTACACCTTC. This sequence encodes CASSLQGANYGYTF.

The chain employs TRBV7-2 and TRBJ1-2; 8 bases align to TRBD1. The V and J ends lost 5 bases and 4 bases, in that order; junction bases with no gene match: 9. Germline assignment: CDR1 SGHTA and CDR2 FQGNSA. The CDR3 sequence is 15 residues long. The CDR3 nucleotides read TGTGCCAGCAGCGAACGGACAGGGCTCCTCTATGGCTACACCTTC. It codes for CASSERTGLLYGYTF.

CDR3 region: CASIDRPNSGNTIYF. CDR3 bases: TGTGCCAGTATTGACAGACCCAACTCTGGAAACACCATATATTTT. V and J are TRBV19 and TRBJ1-3; possible D gene TRBD1, 5 bases. Trimming shortened V by 7 bases and J by 0 bases, and 13 bases separated the two germline ends. Germline CDR1 reads LNHDA; CDR2 reads SQIVND (reference sequence). The CDR3 sequence is 15 residues long.

This clone was found once. The V call is TRBV27, the J call TRBJ1-5, with D unresolved. Trimming left V 2 bases short and J 13 bases short, with 9 bases between. Germline CDR1 MNHEY, CDR2 SMNVEV (reference sequence). The CDR3 covers 11 residues. CDR3 bases: TGTGCCAGCAGTTTAACCCACGGTCAGCATTTT. Protein product: CASSLTHGQHF.

This chain uses TRBV6-5 with TRBJ2-3; 11 bases agree with TRBD2. Trimming at V came to 4 bases and at J to 3 bases, leaving 0 bases not matched to a gene. The CDR3 has 14 amino acids. Looked up from germline, CDR1 is MNHEY and CDR2 is SVGAGI. CDR3 DNA sequence: TGTGCCAGCAGTTCTAGCGGGGGGACAGATACGCAGTATTTT. Translating it yields CASSSSGGTDTQYF.

The chain combines TRBV3-1 (or the pseudogene TRBV3-2) with TRBJ2-2; D possibly corresponds to TRBD2 (6 bases). V was shortened by 4 bases and J by 0 bases, with 12 bases between the two germline ends. Germline CDR1 LGHDT, CDR2 YNNKEL (reference sequence). The CDR3 consists of 16 residues. The CDR3 loop is CASSPRRGANTGELFF. Here the CDR3 DNA reads TGTGCCAGCAGCCCCCGGAGGGGCGCGAACACCGGGGAGCTGTTTTTT.

The chain combines TRBV11-3 with TRBJ2-7; D gene unclear. This CDR3 contains 14 residues. CDR1 is SGHNT and CDR2 is YENEEA in the germline V gene. V lost 2 bases and J lost 0, with 8 bases in between. CDR3 sequence: CASSLMRISYEQYF. CDR3 bases: TGTGCCAGCAGCTTAATGCGGATCTCCTACGAGCAGTACTTC.

This chain joins TRBV4-2 and TRBJ2-3; 14 bases are shared with TRBD2. Looked up from germline, CDR1 is LGHNA and CDR2 is YNFKEQ. This CDR3 spans 20 amino acids. V shed 0 bases, J shed 1 base, and the junction held 9 bases outside the gene matches. CDR3 loop: CASSQETSGGAGKGTDTQYF. The CDR3 DNA follows: TGTGCCAGCAGCCAAGAGACTAGCGGGGGGGCAGGGAAGGGCACAGATACGCAGTATTTT.

The chain is built from TRBV30 and TRBJ1-3; D is undetermined. This CDR3 region has 14 residues. Germline-derived CDR1 and CDR2 are GTSNPN and SVGIG (reference sequence). The V end was cut by 3 bases, the J end by 3 bases, with 12 bases between. The CDR3: CAWSPEARGNTIYF. In DNA form, the CDR3 reads TGTGCCTGGAGCCCCGAGGCGCGTGGAAACACCATATATTTT.

This chain joins TRBV6-2 or TRBV6-3 and TRBJ1-2; D is unresolved. Deletions cut 4 bases from V and 6 bases from J, with 21 bases between. The CDR3 loop spans 16 amino acids. Germline V gene lookup returns CDR1 MNHEY and CDR2 SVGEGT. DNA of the CDR3: TGTGCCAGCAGTTCTAAAGTGGTTCCCGTCGAGGATGGCTACACCTTC. It encodes CASSSKVVPVEDGYTF.

The table lists this clone with many counts. The CDR3 loop is CASSRDSRVGAGELFF. CDR3 nucleotides: TGCGCCAGCAGCCGGGATTCAAGGGTAGGGGCCGGGGAGCTGTTTTTT. The chain links TRBV4-1 to TRBJ2-2, with D possibly TRBD1 on 5 matching bases. Per germline, CDR1 MGHRA and CDR2 YSYEKL. The CDR3 runs 16 residues. The V and J ends lost 4 bases and 6 bases respectively, with 18 bases between them.

The J gene is TRBJ2-2, the V gene TRBV30; 12 bases agree with TRBD2. The trim removed 3 bases at V and 5 bases at J, leaving 7 bases unmatched. Per the germline V gene, CDR1 is GTSNPN and CDR2 is SVGIG (reference sequence). The CDR3 contains 16 residues. The CDR3 protein is CAWSGLAGTTTGELFF. Written as DNA, the CDR3 is TGTGCCTGGAGCGGACTAGCGGGGACTACAACCGGGGAGCTGTTTTTT.

The chain recombines TRBV14 with TRBJ1-6, with D unresolved. Germline V gene lookup returns CDR1 SGHDN and CDR2 FVKESK. The CDR3 spans 14 residues. Trimming removed 7 bases at V and 0 bases at J, with 7 bases between. As DNA, the CDR3 is TGTGCCAGCACCGAGAGCTCCTATAATTCACCCCTCCACTTT. This sequence encodes CASTESSYNSPLHF.

The CDR3 DNA reads TGTGCCAGCAGCCCCGGGGGGTTCGGGGGGCTTGCTAATGAAAAACTGTTTTTT. Translation gives CASSPGGFGGLANEKLFF. This sequence joins TRBV11-2 and TRBJ1-4; a possible D gene is TRBD1 (6 bases). The CDR3 covers 18 residues. Germline V CDR1 and CDR2: SGHAT, FQNNGV. V lost 5 bases and J 3 bases, leaving 22 bases between the germline ends.

The rearrangement uses TRBV27 and TRBJ1-1, with D maybe TRBD1 (6 bases). The length of the CDR3 is 14 residues. Trimming took off 5 bases at V and 8 bases at J, with 18 bases between the two ends. CDR1 MNHEY and CDR2 SMNVEV come from the germline V gene (reference sequence). The CDR3 DNA follows: TGTGCCAGCAGTCCCCACTCGACAGGTTGGGAAGCTTTCTTT. Translation: CASSPHSTGWEAFF.

The chain carries TRBV5-1 and TRBJ2-3; weak D call: TRBD1 (6 bases). The CDR3 runs to 15 residues. Trimming pared 0 bases from V and 5 bases from J, leaving 13 bases between. The germline gives CDR1 SGHRS, CDR2 YFSETQ. As DNA, the CDR3 is TGCGCCAGCAGCTTGGAAGGGGGTGATGTAGATACGCAGTATTTT. Translating it yields CASSLEGGDVDTQYF.

DNA for the CDR3: TGTGCCAGCAGCGACCCAGGACAGGATATCTTTAACTATGGCTACACCTTC. It yields the protein CASSDPGQDIFNYGYTF. The chain uses TRBV9 and TRBJ1-2, with 7 bases matching TRBD1. Per germline, CDR1 SGDLS and CDR2 YYNGEE. The CDR3 is 17 residues long. V gave up 3 bases and J gave up 1 base; unmatched junction bases: 12. The full variable domain, in which reference TRBV9 and TRBJ1-2 provide the parts outside the CDR3, is DSGVTQTPKHLITATGQRVTLRCSPRSGDLSVYWYQQSLDQGLQFLIQYYNGEERAKGNILERFSAQQFPDLHSELNLSSLELGDSALYFCASSDPGQDIFNYGYTFGSGTRLTVV.

The chain joins TRBV6-6 to TRBJ2-3; tentatively, D is TRBD2 (5 bases). Germline loops: CDR1 MNHNY, CDR2 SVGAGI (reference sequence). The CDR3 loop spans 13 amino acids. V was clipped by 5 bases and J by 4 bases, with 10 bases between them. CDR3 DNA: TGTGCCAGCAGTCCCCGGGGTTCAGATACGCAGTATTTT. It is translated as CASSPRGSDTQYF.

This chain joins TRBV10-1 and TRBJ2-3; D is uncertain. The CDR3 runs 16 residues. V was pared by 2 bases and J by 2 bases, with 14 bases between. Germline lookup yields CDR1 WNHNN and CDR2 SYGVQD (reference sequence). CDR3 DNA: TGCGCCAGCAGTGAGCGGTTAGTCCTGTCCACAGATACGCAGTATTTT. It translates to CASSERLVLSTDTQYF.

The CDR3 DNA reads TGTGCCACCAGTTCTGAAGATACAGCTAACTATGGCTACACCTTC. Its protein product is CATSSEDTANYGYTF. The rearrangement uses TRBV24-1 and TRBJ1-2, with D hard to call. This CDR3 contains 15 residues. The germline V gene has CDR1 KGHDR and CDR2 SFDVKD. Trimming shortened V by 6 bases and J by 0 bases, and 13 bases separated the two germline ends.

This chain uses TRBV27 with TRBJ2-7; maybe TRBD2 (6 bases). V lost 5 bases, J lost 2 bases, and 16 bases lay in between. This CDR3 is 15 amino acids long. Germline loops: CDR1 MNHEY, CDR2 SMNVEV (reference sequence). CDR3 protein: CASSQSQGLPYEQYF. The CDR3 nucleotides read TGTGCCAGCAGTCAAAGTCAGGGACTCCCCTACGAGCAGTACTTC.

CDR3 protein: CASSLVREAGYTF. CDR3 sequence (DNA): TGTGCCAGCAGTTTAGTCCGGGAAGCGGGCTACACCTTC. This sequence joins TRBV12-3 or TRBV12-4 and TRBJ1-2; D call uncertain. Trimming pared 1 base from V and 8 bases from J, leaving 11 bases between. This CDR3 has 13 amino acids.

This clone was seen only a few times. The chain couples TRBV12-3 or TRBV12-4 to TRBJ1-1; D not resolved. V was trimmed by 5 bases and J by 7 bases, leaving 11 bases between them. The CDR3 covers 12 residues. The CDR3 here is CASSRDSLEAFF. CDR3 DNA: TGTGCCAGCAGTCGCGATTCTCTTGAAGCTTTCTTT.